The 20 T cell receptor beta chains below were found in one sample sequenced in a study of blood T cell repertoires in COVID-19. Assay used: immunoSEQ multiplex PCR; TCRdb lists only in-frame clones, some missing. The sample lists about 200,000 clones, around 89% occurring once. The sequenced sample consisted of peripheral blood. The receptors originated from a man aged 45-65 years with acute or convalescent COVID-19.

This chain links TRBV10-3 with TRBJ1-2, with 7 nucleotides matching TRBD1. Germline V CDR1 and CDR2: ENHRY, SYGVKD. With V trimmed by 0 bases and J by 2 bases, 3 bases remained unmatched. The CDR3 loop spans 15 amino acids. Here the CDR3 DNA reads TGTGCCATCAGTGAGTCTACAGGGGCCAACTATGGCTACACCTTC. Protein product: CAISESTGANYGYTF.

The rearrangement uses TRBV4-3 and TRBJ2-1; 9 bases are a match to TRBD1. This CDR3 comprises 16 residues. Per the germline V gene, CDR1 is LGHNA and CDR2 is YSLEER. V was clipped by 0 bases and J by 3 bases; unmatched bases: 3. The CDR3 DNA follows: TGCGCCAGCAGCCAAGAGACGACAGGGGGCTACAATGAGCAGTTCTTC. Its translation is CASSQETTGGYNEQFF.

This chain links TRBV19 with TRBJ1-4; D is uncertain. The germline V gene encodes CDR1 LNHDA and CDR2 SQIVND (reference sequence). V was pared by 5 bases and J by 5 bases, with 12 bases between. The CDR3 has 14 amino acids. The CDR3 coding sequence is TGTGCCAGTAGTCGTCGAGGGAAAAATGAAAAACTGTTTTTT. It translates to CASSRRGKNEKLFF.

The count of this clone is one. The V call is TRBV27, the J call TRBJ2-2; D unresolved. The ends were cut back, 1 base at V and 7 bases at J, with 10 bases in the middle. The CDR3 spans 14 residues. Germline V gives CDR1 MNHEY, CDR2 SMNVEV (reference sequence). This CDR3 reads CASSLWADLGELFF. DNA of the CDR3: TGTGCCAGCAGTTTATGGGCCGACCTCGGGGAGCTGTTTTTT.

In nucleotides, the CDR3 is TGTGCCAGCAGCGAAATGGGGAGGGTCGAGGAAGCTTTCTTT. This sequence encodes CASSEMGRVEEAFF. This chain connects TRBV7-3 to TRBJ1-1; D unclear. Trimming pared 5 bases from V and 8 bases from J, leaving 18 bases between. Germline V gene data show CDR1 as SGHTA and CDR2 as FQGTGA. The CDR3 runs 14 residues.

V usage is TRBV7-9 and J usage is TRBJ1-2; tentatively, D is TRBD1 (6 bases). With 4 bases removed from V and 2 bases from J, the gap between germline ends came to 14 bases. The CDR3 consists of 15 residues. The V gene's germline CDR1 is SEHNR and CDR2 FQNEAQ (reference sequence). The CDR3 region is CASSSNRARNYGYTF. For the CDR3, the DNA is TGTGCCAGCAGCTCGAACAGGGCAAGAAACTATGGCTACACCTTC.

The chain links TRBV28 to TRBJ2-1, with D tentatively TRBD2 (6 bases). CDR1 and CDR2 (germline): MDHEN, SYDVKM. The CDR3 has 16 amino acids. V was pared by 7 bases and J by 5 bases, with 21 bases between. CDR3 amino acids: CASIRGGTRVHNEQFF. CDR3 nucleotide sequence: TGTGCCAGCATCAGAGGAGGGACCCGAGTCCACAATGAGCAGTTCTTC.

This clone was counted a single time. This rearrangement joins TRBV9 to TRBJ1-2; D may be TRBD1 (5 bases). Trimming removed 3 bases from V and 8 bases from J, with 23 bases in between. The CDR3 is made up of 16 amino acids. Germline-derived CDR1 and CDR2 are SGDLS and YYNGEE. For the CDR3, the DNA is TGTGCCAGCAGCGAATCGCCCAGGGAAGACTTCCGGGGCTACACCTTC. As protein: CASSESPREDFRGYTF.

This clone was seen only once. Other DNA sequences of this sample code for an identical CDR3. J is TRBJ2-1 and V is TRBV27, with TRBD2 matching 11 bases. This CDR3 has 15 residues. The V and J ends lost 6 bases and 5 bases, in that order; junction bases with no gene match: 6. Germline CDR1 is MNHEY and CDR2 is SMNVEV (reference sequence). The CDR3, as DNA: TGTGCCAGCAGCCCGGGGACTAGCGGAAACAATGAGCAGTTCTTC. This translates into CASSPGTSGNNEQFF.

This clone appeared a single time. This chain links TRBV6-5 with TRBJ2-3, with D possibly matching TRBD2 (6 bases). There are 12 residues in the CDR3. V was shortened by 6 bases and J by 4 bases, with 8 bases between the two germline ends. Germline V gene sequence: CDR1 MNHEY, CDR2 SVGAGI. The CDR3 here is CASRGGPDTQYF. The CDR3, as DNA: TGTGCCAGCAGGGGGGGTCCAGATACGCAGTATTTT.

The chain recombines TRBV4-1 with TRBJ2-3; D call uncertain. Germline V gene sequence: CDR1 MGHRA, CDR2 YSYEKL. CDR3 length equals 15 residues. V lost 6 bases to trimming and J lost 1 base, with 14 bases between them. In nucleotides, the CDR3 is TGCGCCAGCAGTCCGACAACGTTCCGCACAGATACGCAGTATTTT. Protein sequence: CASSPTTFRTDTQYF.

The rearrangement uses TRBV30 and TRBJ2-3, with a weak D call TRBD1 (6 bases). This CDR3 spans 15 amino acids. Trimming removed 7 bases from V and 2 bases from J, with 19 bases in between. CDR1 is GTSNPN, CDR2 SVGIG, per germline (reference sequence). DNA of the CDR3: TGTGCCTTACGGACAGTCGGGCCCCCCACAGATACGCAGTATTTT. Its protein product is CALRTVGPPTDTQYF.

The DNA of the CDR3 is TGCGCCAGCAGCTTGAGCGGGAATCTTTTGGACGAGCAGTACTTC. The encoded protein is CASSLSGNLLDEQYF. The genes are TRBV5-1 and TRBJ2-7; TRBD2 agrees at 7 bases. The CDR3 sequence is 15 residues long. The germline V gene has CDR1 SGHRS and CDR2 YFSETQ. V lost 1 base, J lost 5 bases, and 9 bases stayed unmatched.

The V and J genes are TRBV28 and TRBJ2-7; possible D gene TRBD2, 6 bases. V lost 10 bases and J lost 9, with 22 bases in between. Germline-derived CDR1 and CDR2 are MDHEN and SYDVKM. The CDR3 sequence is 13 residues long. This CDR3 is CATHERRATGQYF. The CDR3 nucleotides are TGTGCCACCCACGAGCGGAGGGCGACGGGGCAGTACTTC. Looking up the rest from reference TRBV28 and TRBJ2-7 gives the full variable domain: DVKVTQSSRYLVKRTGEKVFLECVQDMDHENMFWYRQDPGLGLRLIYFSYDVKMKEKGDIPEGYSVSREKKERFSLILESASTNQTSMYLCATHERRATGQYFGPGTRLTVT.

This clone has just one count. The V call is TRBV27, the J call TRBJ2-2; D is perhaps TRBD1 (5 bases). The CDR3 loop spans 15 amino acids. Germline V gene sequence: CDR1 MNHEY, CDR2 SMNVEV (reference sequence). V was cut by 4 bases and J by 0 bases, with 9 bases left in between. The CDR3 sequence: CASSSQTANTGELFF. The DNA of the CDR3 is TGTGCCAGCAGTTCCCAGACAGCGAACACCGGGGAGCTGTTTTTT.

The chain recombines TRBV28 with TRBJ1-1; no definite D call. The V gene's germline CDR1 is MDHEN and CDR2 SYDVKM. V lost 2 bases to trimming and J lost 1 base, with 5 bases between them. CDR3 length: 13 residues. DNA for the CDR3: TGTGCCAGCAGTTTAACGGGGAACACTGAAGCTTTCTTT. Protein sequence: CASSLTGNTEAFF.

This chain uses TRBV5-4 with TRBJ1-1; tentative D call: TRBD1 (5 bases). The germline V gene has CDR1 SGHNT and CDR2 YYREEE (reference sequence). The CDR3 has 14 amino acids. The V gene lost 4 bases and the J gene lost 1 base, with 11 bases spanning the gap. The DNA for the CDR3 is TGTGCCAGCAGCCCGACAGTAACGAACACTGAAGCTTTCTTT. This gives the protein CASSPTVTNTEAFF.

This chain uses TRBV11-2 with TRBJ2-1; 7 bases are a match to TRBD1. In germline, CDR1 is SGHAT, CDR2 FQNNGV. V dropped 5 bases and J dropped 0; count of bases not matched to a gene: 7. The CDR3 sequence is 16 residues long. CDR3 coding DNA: TGTGCCAGCAGCATCCAGGGACAGAGCTCCTACAATGAGCAGTTCTTC. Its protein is CASSIQGQSSYNEQFF.

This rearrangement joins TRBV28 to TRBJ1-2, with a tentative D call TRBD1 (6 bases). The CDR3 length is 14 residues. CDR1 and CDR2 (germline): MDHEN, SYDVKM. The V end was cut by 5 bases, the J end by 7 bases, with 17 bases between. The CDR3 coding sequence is TGTGCCAGCAGTCTTATGTCAGGGGCGGTTGGCTACACCTTC. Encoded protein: CASSLMSGAVGYTF.

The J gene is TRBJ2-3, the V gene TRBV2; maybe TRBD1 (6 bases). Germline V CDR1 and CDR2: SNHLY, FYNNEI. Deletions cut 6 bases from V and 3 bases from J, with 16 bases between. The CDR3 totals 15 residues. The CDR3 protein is CASRAGSGATDTQYF. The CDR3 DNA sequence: TGTGCCAGCAGGGCCGGGTCAGGGGCAACAGATACGCAGTATTTT.